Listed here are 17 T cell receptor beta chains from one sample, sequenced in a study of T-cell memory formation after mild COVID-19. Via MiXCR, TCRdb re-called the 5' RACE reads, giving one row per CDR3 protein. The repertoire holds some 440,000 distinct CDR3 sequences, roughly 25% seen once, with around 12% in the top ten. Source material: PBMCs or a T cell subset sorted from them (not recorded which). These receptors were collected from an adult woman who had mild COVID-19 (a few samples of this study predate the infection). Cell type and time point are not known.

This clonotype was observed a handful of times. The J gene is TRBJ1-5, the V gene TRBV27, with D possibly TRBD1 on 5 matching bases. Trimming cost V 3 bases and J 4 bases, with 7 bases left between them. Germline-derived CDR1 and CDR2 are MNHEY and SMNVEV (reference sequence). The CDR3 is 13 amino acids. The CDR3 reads CASSFAGNQPQHF. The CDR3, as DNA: TGTGCCAGCAGTTTTGCAGGGAATCAGCCCCAGCATTTT.

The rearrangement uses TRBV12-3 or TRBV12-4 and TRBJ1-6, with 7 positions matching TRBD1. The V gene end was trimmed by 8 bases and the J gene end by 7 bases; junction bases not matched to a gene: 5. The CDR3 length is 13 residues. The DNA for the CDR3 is TGTGCCAGCTCCGGGACAGACAATTCACCCCTCCACTTT. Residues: CASSGTDNSPLHF.

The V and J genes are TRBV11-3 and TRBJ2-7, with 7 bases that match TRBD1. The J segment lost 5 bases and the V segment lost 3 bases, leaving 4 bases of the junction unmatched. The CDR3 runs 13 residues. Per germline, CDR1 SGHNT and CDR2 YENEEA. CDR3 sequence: CASSFDRDDEQYF. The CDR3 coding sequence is TGTGCCAGCAGCTTCGACAGGGATGACGAGCAGTACTTC.

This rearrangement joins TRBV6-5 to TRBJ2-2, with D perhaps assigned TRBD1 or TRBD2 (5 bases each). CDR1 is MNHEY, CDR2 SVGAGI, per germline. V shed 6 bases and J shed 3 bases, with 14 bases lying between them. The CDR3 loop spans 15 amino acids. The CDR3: CASRTGTTYTGELFF. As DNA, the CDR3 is TGTGCCAGCAGGACCGGGACCACCTACACCGGGGAGCTGTTTTTT.

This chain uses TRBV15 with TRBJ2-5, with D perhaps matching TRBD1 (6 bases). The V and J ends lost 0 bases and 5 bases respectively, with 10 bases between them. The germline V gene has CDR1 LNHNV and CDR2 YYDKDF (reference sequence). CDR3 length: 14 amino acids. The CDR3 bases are TGTGCCACCAGCAGAGAGGGGGCTGGGGAGACCCAGTACTTC. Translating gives CATSREGAGETQYF.

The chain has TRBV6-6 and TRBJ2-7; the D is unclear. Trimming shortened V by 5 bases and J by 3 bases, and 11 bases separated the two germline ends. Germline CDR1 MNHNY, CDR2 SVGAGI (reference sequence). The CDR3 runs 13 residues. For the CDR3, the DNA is TGTGCCAGCAGTATTGAGAAGTACTACGAGCAGTACTTC. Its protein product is CASSIEKYYEQYF.

This chain's CDR3 is CASSSPGANYGYTF. In DNA, the CDR3 is TGTGCCAGCAGTTCTCCAGGAGCTAACTATGGCTACACCTTC. The chain carries TRBV27 and TRBJ1-2; D gene unclear. Trimming cost V 4 bases and J 0 bases, with 9 bases left between them. Germline V gene sequence: CDR1 MNHEY, CDR2 SMNVEV (reference sequence). CDR3 length equals 14 residues.

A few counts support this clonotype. The CDR3 here is CASSTRGLAGYNEQFF. CDR3 sequence (DNA): TGTGCCAGCAGCACGAGGGGACTAGCGGGATACAATGAGCAGTTCTTC. The chain recombines TRBV7-8 with TRBJ2-1, with TRBD2 matching 13 bases. The trim removed 5 bases at V and 4 bases at J, leaving 5 bases unmatched. Looked up from germline, CDR1 is SGHVS and CDR2 is FQNEAQ. CDR3 length: 16 residues. Complete variable domain (other parts from reference TRBV7-8 and TRBJ2-1): GAGVSQSPRYKVAKRGQDVALRCDPISGHVSLFWYQQALGQGPEFLTYFQNEAQLDKSGLPSDRFFAERPEGSVSTLKIQRTQQEDSAVYLCASSTRGLAGYNEQFFGPGTRLTVL.

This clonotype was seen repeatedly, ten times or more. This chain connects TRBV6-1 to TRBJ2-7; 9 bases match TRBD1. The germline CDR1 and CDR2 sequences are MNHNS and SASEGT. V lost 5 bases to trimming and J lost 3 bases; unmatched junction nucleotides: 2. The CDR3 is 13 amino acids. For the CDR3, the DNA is TGTGCCAGCAGTACAGGGGGCGGCTACGAGCAGTACTTC. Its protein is CASSTGGGYEQYF.

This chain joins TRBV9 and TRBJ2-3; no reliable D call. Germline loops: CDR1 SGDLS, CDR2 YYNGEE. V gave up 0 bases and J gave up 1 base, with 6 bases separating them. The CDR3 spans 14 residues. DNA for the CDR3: TGTGCCAGCAGCGTAGTGACCGGCACAGATACGCAGTATTTT. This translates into CASSVVTGTDTQYF.

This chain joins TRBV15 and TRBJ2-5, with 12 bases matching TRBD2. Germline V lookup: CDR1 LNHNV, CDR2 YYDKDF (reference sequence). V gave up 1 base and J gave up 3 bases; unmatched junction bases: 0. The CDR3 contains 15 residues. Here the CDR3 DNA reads TGTGCCACCAGCAGAGCTAGCGGGAGGGAAGAGACCCAGTACTTC. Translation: CATSRASGREETQYF.

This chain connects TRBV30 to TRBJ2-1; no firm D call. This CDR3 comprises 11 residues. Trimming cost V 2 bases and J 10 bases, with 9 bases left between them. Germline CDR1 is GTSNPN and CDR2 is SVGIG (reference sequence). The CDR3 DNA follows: TGTGCCTGGAGTCCCCTTAGGGAGCAGTTCTTC. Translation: CAWSPLREQFF.

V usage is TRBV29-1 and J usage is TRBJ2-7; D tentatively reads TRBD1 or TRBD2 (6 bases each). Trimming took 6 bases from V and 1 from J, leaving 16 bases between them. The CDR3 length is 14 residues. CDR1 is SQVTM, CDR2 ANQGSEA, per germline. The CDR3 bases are TGCAGCGTGTTGTGGGGGGCTAAATCCTACGAGCAGTACTTC. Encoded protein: CSVLWGAKSYEQYF.

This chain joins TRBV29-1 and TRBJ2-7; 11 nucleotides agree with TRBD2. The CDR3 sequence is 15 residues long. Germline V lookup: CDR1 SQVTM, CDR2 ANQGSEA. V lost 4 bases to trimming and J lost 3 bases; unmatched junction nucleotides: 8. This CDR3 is CSVGDAGLADYEQYF. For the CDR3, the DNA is TGCAGCGTTGGCGACGCGGGACTAGCGGACTACGAGCAGTACTTC.

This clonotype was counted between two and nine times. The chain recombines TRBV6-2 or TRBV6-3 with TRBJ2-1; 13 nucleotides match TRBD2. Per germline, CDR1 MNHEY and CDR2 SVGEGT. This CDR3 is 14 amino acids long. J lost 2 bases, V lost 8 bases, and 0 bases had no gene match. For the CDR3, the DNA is TGTGCCAGCGGACTAGCGGGAGCCTACAATGAGCAGTTCTTC. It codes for CASGLAGAYNEQFF.

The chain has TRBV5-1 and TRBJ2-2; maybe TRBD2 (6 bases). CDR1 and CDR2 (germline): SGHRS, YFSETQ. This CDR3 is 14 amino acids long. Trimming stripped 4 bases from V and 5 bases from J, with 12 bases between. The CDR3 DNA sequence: TGCGCCAGCAGCCAGATGGGACTTACCGGGGAGCTGTTTTTT. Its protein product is CASSQMGLTGELFF.

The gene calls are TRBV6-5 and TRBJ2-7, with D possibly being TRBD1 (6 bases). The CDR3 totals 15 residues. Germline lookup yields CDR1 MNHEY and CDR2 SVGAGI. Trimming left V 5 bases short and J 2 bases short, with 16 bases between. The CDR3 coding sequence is TGTGCCAGCAGTGTTCGAAGACAGGCCCCCTACGAGCAGTACTTC. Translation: CASSVRRQAPYEQYF.